The rows below give T cell receptor beta chains drawn from one sample of a study of T cells in Graves' hyperthyroidism and ophthalmopathy. TCRdb redid the calling of the multiplex PCR reads with MiXCR, one entry per CDR3 protein. The sample consists of more than 300,000 distinct CDR3 sequences, roughly 20% of them appearing once. Specimen: blood. The receptors here all came from a man younger than 35 with Graves' ophthalmopathy. Each CDR3 is given with its conserved first and last residue. Each record gives: clone size, J gene, D gene, V gene, CDR3 DNA, CDR3 protein. The D gene is left open where the match is weak. Clone size is given for some rows only: seen once, a few or many times, or a class if the clone is expanded.

size: few; J: TRBJ1-3; D: .; V: TRBV7-2; DNA: TGTGCCAGCAGCCCCGGGGCAGGGACTGGAAACACCATATATTTT; CDR3: CASSPGAGTGNTIYF
size: few; J: TRBJ2-3; D: TRBD2; V: TRBV20-1; DNA: TGCAGTGTACAGAGAGGTAGCGGGGGGGGTGATACGCAGTATTTT; CDR3: CSVQRGSGGGDTQYF
size: many; J: TRBJ1-1; D: .; V: TRBV6-1; DNA: TGTGCCAGCAGTACCCAACAAGCAGCCCTCACTGAAGCTTTCTTT; CDR3: CASSTQQAALTEAFF
size: .; J: TRBJ2-1; D: TRBD2; V: TRBV6-1; DNA: TGTGCCAGCGGGAGCGGGGGGGATTGCAATGAGCAGTTCTTC; CDR3: CASGSGGDCNEQFF
size: many; J: TRBJ2-1; D: .; V: TRBV12-3/TRBV12-4; DNA: TGTGCCAGCAGTTTAGCGGGGGGGACACACAATGAGCAGTTCTTC; CDR3: CASSLAGGTHNEQFF
size: many; J: TRBJ2-1; D: .; V: TRBV11-2; DNA: TGTGCCAGCAGCTTAATGACAGTCTACAATGAGCAGTTCTTC; CDR3: CASSLMTVYNEQFF
size: many; J: TRBJ2-7; D: TRBD1; V: TRBV7-9; DNA: TGTGCCAGCAGCAATTCAGGGGGTCCTTCGTACGAGCAGTACTTC; CDR3: CASSNSGGPSYEQYF
size: once; J: TRBJ2-2; D: TRBD1; V: TRBV19; DNA: TGTGCCAGTAGCCCTCCACAGGGGCCTATAACCGGGGAGCTGTTTTTT; CDR3: CASSPPQGPITGELFF
size: .; J: TRBJ2-1; D: .; V: TRBV27; DNA: TGTGCCAGCACCCGGAGTAGGGGTGGTAATGAGCAGTTCTTC; CDR3: CASTRSRGGNEQFF
size: many; J: TRBJ2-7; D: .; V: TRBV7-2; DNA: TGTGCCAGCAGCTTAGCCGGGGTTGTGGGGTACGAGCAGTACTTC; CDR3: CASSLAGVVGYEQYF
size: .; J: TRBJ1-4; D: .; V: TRBV10-3; DNA: TGTGCCACCAGGGCCGCTAATGAAAAACTGTTTTTT; CDR3: CATRAANEKLFF
size: few; J: TRBJ1-3; D: .; V: TRBV28; DNA: TGTGCCAGCAGTTTTGGGACCATATATTTT; CDR3: CASSFGTIYF
size: many; J: TRBJ2-7; D: TRBD1; V: TRBV6-1; DNA: TGTGCCAGCAGCAACAGGGGGGACTTCAAAGAGCAGTACTTC; CDR3: CASSNRGDFKEQYF
size: .; J: TRBJ2-1; D: .; V: TRBV5-1; DNA: TGCGCCAGCAGCTTGGACGGGCCCTACAATGAGCAGTTCTTC; CDR3: CASSLDGPYNEQFF
size: many; J: TRBJ2-1; D: .; V: TRBV12-3/TRBV12-4; DNA: TGTGCCAGCAGTTTAATTAATGGAGAGGACAATGAGCAGTTCTTC; CDR3: CASSLINGEDNEQFF
size: many; J: TRBJ1-2; D: TRBD1; V: TRBV12-3/TRBV12-4; DNA: TGTGCCAGCACCTCCGGGACAGGGAACTATGGCTACACCTTC; CDR3: CASTSGTGNYGYTF
size: few; J: TRBJ2-2; D: .; V: TRBV6-2/TRBV6-3; DNA: TGTGCCAGCAGTTCGTCGCGTGAGGTTGTAATCGAGAGCACCGGGGAGCTGTTTTTT; CDR3: CASSSSREVVIESTGELFF
size: many; J: TRBJ2-7; D: .; V: TRBV5-6; DNA: TGTGCCAGCAGCTTGGGGTACAGCACCTACGAGCAGTACTTC; CDR3: CASSLGYSTYEQYF
size: .; J: TRBJ1-1; D: .; V: TRBV20-1; DNA: TGCAGAGAGGGAGGGTCGAGCACTGAAGCTTTCTTT; CDR3: CREGGSSTEAFF
size: many; J: TRBJ1-5; D: .; V: TRBV2; DNA: TGTGCCAGCAGTGAGCTCGGGGACCCGCCCCAGCATTTT; CDR3: CASSELGDPPQHF
size: once; J: TRBJ2-1; D: .; V: TRBV2; DNA: TGTGCCAGCAGTGATCCGGGTAGGGGAAACAATGAGCAGTTCTTC; CDR3: CASSDPGRGNNEQFF
size: many; J: TRBJ1-5; D: .; V: TRBV20-1; DNA: TGCAGTGCCCACTTCGGGGATCTATCTAATCAGCCCCAGCATTTT; CDR3: CSAHFGDLSNQPQHF
size: .; J: TRBJ1-1; D: .; V: TRBV7-9; DNA: TGTGCCAGCAGCTTTTTGGGGGAAGTTGAAGCTTTCTTT; CDR3: CASSFLGEVEAFF
size: .; J: TRBJ1-1; D: TRBD1; V: TRBV19; DNA: TGTGCCAGTAGTTCCGGGACAGGGGGAAACACTGAAGCTTTCTTT; CDR3: CASSSGTGGNTEAFF
size: .; J: TRBJ2-1; D: .; V: TRBV6-1; DNA: TGTGCCAGCAGTTCCAGGACAGCGCGGAATGAGCAGTTCTTC; CDR3: CASSSRTARNEQFF
size: few; J: TRBJ2-2; D: .; V: TRBV6-1; DNA: TGTGCCAGCAGTAAATCCGAGGGCGGGGAGCTGTTTTTT; CDR3: CASSKSEGGELFF
size: few; J: TRBJ2-2; D: .; V: TRBV24-1; DNA: TGTGCCAACCCTCAGGGGAACGACACCGGGGAGCTGTTTTTT; CDR3: CANPQGNDTGELFF
size: many; J: TRBJ1-6; D: .; V: TRBV20-1; DNA: TGCAGTGCTAGTTCCGCAGGTTCACCCCTCCACTTT; CDR3: CSASSAGSPLHF
size: .; J: TRBJ1-5; D: .; V: TRBV29-1; DNA: TGCAGCGTCTCTGAGATAAATAGCAATCAGCCCCAGCATTTT; CDR3: CSVSEINSNQPQHF
size: few; J: TRBJ2-1; D: TRBD2; V: TRBV7-9; DNA: TGTGCCAGCAGCCCCTCAGGCGGGGGGGCCTACAATGAGCAGTTCTTC; CDR3: CASSPSGGGAYNEQFF
size: .; J: TRBJ2-2; D: TRBD1; V: TRBV12-3/TRBV12-4; DNA: TGTGCCAGCAGTCCAGAGGGACAGGGGCTCGGGGAGCTGTTTTTT; CDR3: CASSPEGQGLGELFF
size: few; J: TRBJ2-3; D: TRBD2; V: TRBV6-4; DNA: TGTGCCAGCAGTGACTCGACTAGCGGCACAAATACGCAGTATTTT; CDR3: CASSDSTSGTNTQYF
size: few; J: TRBJ1-1; D: TRBD1; V: TRBV6-1; DNA: TGTGCCAGCAGAGAGACAGGGGAGTACACTGAAACTTTCTTT; CDR3: CASRETGEYTETFF
size: many; J: TRBJ2-2; D: .; V: TRBV2; DNA: TGTGCCAGCAGTGAAGGGGGGCATGTGAACACCGGGGAGCTGTTTTTT; CDR3: CASSEGGHVNTGELFF
size: many; J: TRBJ2-3; D: .; V: TRBV20-1; DNA: TGCAGTGCTAGTCGGGTAGCGGACACAGATACGCAGTATTTT; CDR3: CSASRVADTDTQYF
size: .; J: TRBJ2-3; D: TRBD2; V: TRBV2; DNA: TGTGCCAGCAGCCTACTAGCGGGGGGTGATACGCAGTATTTT; CDR3: CASSLLAGGDTQYF
size: few; J: TRBJ1-1; D: .; V: TRBV10-3; DNA: TGTGCCACCAAAGAAGATGCGTATACTGAAGCTTTCTTT; CDR3: CATKEDAYTEAFF